Presented here are 18 T cell receptor beta chains from one specimen sequenced in a study of radiotherapy plus CTLA-4 blockade in lung cancer. Measured with immunoSEQ multiplex PCR; TCRdb has only the in-frame clones, and not every one. This sample has tens of thousands of clones, with 70% found just once. The sequences come from peripheral blood, collected from a patient treated with radiotherapy plus ipilimumab. Receptors originate from a human donor with non-small cell lung cancer who had stable disease on radiotherapy plus ipilimumab.

The chain joins TRBV19 to TRBJ2-1; 14 positions match TRBD2. J lost 4 bases, V lost 0 bases, and 5 bases had no gene match. There are 18 residues in the CDR3. Germline V gene sequence: CDR1 LNHDA, CDR2 SQIVND (reference sequence). The CDR3 loop reads CASSIEGTSGSPYNEQFF. The CDR3 region has the DNA TGTGCCAGTAGTATAGAGGGGACTAGCGGGAGTCCATACAATGAGCAGTTCTTC.

V usage is TRBV7-6 and J usage is TRBJ2-7; 7 bases match TRBD2. This CDR3 comprises 16 residues. The junction had 8 bases not matched to a gene; V was cut back by 1 base and J by 2 bases. Germline V lookup: CDR1 SGHVS, CDR2 FNYEAQ. The CDR3 protein is CASSLGGLAVPYEQYF. The CDR3 DNA sequence: TGTGCCAGCAGCTTAGGAGGGCTAGCGGTTCCCTACGAGCAGTACTTC.

This clone was detected a few times. Germline and junction disagree at one end, which may indicate a read error. This chain links TRBV7-9 with TRBJ2-7; 7 bases match TRBD2. Germline CDR1 reads SEHNR; CDR2 reads FQNEAQ (reference sequence). The CDR3 extends over 12 amino acids. CDR3 region: CASSLAAYEQYF. The CDR3 region has the DNA TGTGCCAGCAGCCTAGCGGCCTACGAGCAGTACTTC.

This chain joins TRBV7-8 and TRBJ2-7; perhaps TRBD2 as D (6 bases). V was clipped by 5 bases and J by 3 bases, with 20 bases between them. CDR3 length: 16 residues. Germline V gives CDR1 SGHVS, CDR2 FQNEAQ. The CDR3 spells CASSIRTPGLNYEQYF. The CDR3 region has the DNA TGTGCCAGCAGCATAAGGACACCGGGACTGAACTACGAGCAGTACTTC.

The chain has TRBV27 and TRBJ1-1; no clear D. V was shortened by 3 bases and J by 5 bases, with 19 bases between the two germline ends. The germline V gene encodes CDR1 MNHEY and CDR2 SMNVEV (reference sequence). The CDR3 consists of 16 residues. The CDR3 reads CASSFRPAGSGTEAFF. The CDR3 DNA reads as TGTGCCAGCAGTTTTAGACCGGCGGGCTCGGGAACTGAAGCTTTCTTT.

This rearrangement joins TRBV19 to TRBJ1-2; D is unresolved. The CDR3 contains 14 residues. Per the germline V gene, CDR1 is LNHDA and CDR2 is SQIVND (reference sequence). The V and J ends lost 1 base and 5 bases respectively, with 11 bases between them. In nucleotides, the CDR3 is TGTGCCAGTAGTATAGCCGGCCCCGGGTATGGCTACACCTTC. Translated: CASSIAGPGYGYTF.

V and J are TRBV7-2 and TRBJ2-5; D is uncertain. This CDR3 spans 11 amino acids. Germline CDR1 and CDR2: SGHTA and FQGNSA. With 5 bases removed from V and 5 bases from J, the gap between germline ends came to 6 bases. The CDR3 here is CASSLSETQYF. Here the CDR3 DNA reads TGTGCCAGCAGCCTTTCGGAGACCCAGTACTTC.

A few counts support this clone. The chain carries TRBV6-1 and TRBJ2-1; 15 nucleotides agree with TRBD2. Germline lookup yields CDR1 MNHNS and CDR2 SASEGT. Germline trimming cut 0 bases from V and 7 bases from J; bases unmatched to any gene: 4. This CDR3 has 17 amino acids. The CDR3 spells CASSEAGGLAGGNEQFF. DNA for the CDR3: TGTGCCAGCAGTGAAGCGGGAGGACTAGCGGGAGGGAATGAGCAGTTCTTC.

CDR3 in DNA: TGTGCCAGCAGTAGCGGGAGGGCCGCGACCGGGGAGCTGTTTTTT. Amino acids: CASSSGRAATGELFF. The chain has TRBV5-4 and TRBJ2-2, with 11 bases matching TRBD2. Germline-derived CDR1 and CDR2 are SGHNT and YYREEE (reference sequence). With V trimmed by 5 bases and J by 5 bases, 5 bases remained unmatched. CDR3 length equals 15 residues.

This clone has just one count. The chain combines TRBV7-2 with TRBJ1-2; 7 positions match TRBD1. This CDR3 has 15 residues. The germline gives CDR1 SGHTA, CDR2 FQGNSA. V was pared by 4 bases and J by 6 bases, with 11 bases of the junction left unmatched. CDR3 sequence reads: CASSSTRWGQHGYTF. CDR3 DNA sequence: TGTGCCAGCAGCTCCACCCGGTGGGGACAGCATGGCTACACCTTC.

This chain connects TRBV6-6 to TRBJ1-2; 9 nucleotides agree with TRBD1. Germline V gene sequence: CDR1 MNHNY, CDR2 SVGAGI (reference sequence). CDR3 length: 12 amino acids. The V segment lost 4 bases and the J segment 6 bases; nucleotides outside the gene matches: 0. The CDR3 DNA reads TGTGCCAGCAGTTGGACAGGGGATGGCTACACCTTC. It specifies CASSWTGDGYTF.

J is TRBJ1-1 and V is TRBV19; 7 nucleotides match TRBD1. With V trimmed by 5 bases and J by 11 bases, 11 bases remained unmatched. Germline V lookup: CDR1 LNHDA, CDR2 SQIVND (reference sequence). The CDR3 covers 13 residues. CDR3 loop: CASSARQGLTAFF. The CDR3 DNA sequence: TGTGCCAGTAGTGCCCGACAGGGTTTGACGGCTTTCTTT.

CDR3 amino acids: CASREGGRTGANVLTF. The CDR3 nucleotides read TGTGCCAGTAGGGAAGGGGGCAGGACTGGGGCCAACGTCCTGACTTTC. The J gene is TRBJ2-6, the V gene TRBV19; 7 bases are a match to TRBD1. V shed 6 bases, J shed 2 bases, and the junction held 7 bases outside the gene matches. Germline V gene lookup returns CDR1 LNHDA and CDR2 SQIVND (reference sequence). The CDR3 has 16 residues.

CDR3 amino acids: CASSQSTSEENTGELFF. The CDR3, as DNA: TGCGCCAGCAGTCAGTCTACTAGCGAGGAGAACACCGGGGAGCTGTTTTTT. The chain couples TRBV23-1 to TRBJ2-2; 7 positions agree with TRBD2. TRBV23-1 carries the ORF label, with uncertain function. The CDR3 is 17 amino acids. V trimming: 3 bases; J trimming: 1 base; junction bases outside the gene matches: 8.

This clone was recorded a few times. This chain connects TRBV6-5 to TRBJ2-7; 10 positions agree with TRBD2. The V and J ends lost 5 bases and 6 bases, in that order; junction bases with no gene match: 4. Germline loops: CDR1 MNHEY, CDR2 SVGAGI. This CDR3 is 13 amino acids long. Written as DNA, the CDR3 is TGTGCCAGCAGTACGGGACTAGCGAGCGAGCAGTACTTC. This encodes CASSTGLASEQYF.

The chain has TRBV4-2 and TRBJ2-1; TRBD2 matches 9 bases. The germline V gene has CDR1 LGHNA and CDR2 YNFKEQ. This CDR3 contains 19 residues. J was trimmed by 8 bases and V by 3 bases; bases with no gene match: 20. CDR3 sequence: CASSQPSGPLGLAIHEQFF. DNA of the CDR3: TGTGCCAGCAGCCAGCCTTCGGGCCCTCTGGGACTAGCTATCCATGAGCAGTTCTTC.

This clone was seen a single time. V and J are TRBV7-2 and TRBJ2-7, with D possibly being TRBD2 (6 bases). V lost 6 bases and J lost 0, with 9 bases in between. Germline CDR1 and CDR2: SGHTA and FQGNSA. This CDR3 comprises 13 residues. This CDR3 reads CASSLDYSYEQYF. The CDR3 DNA sequence: TGTGCCAGCAGTTTGGACTACTCCTACGAGCAGTACTTC.

The DNA for the CDR3 is TGTGCCAGCACCCCCGGGGTGGAGCAGTTCTTC. Translating it yields CASTPGVEQFF. The J gene is TRBJ2-1, the V gene TRBV11-2; maybe TRBD2 (5 bases). Trimming stripped 7 bases from V and 10 bases from J, with 11 bases between. Germline CDR1 and CDR2: SGHAT and FQNNGV. The CDR3 runs 11 residues.